A single sample gave rise to the 28 T cell receptor beta chains below, sequenced in a study of T cell responses to AZD1222 COVID-19 vaccine (dated by TCRdb to about 2021). The library was produced with the immunoSEQ multiplex PCR assay. Not all clones reach the TCRdb copy of this immuneACCESS table, which keeps in-frame sequences only. Checked studies attribute under half of the gap to unresolved V genes and leave the rest unexplained. The sample table records about 150,000 clones; more than 80% of these occur just once. Roughly 7.5% of the sample goes to the ten largest clones. This specimen's time point label, per the study, means: about 28 days (+/-7) after the second vaccine dose. In light of the paper, this sample's treatment or condition label describes: meningococcal conjugate vaccine given as trial control. The sample here was peripheral blood, taken 28 days after the second dose of the MenACWY control vaccine. The origin of the receptors is an adult who received the MenACWY meningococcal vaccine as a control.

This sequence joins TRBV19 and TRBJ1-5; 7 nucleotides align to TRBD1. Germline CDR1 is LNHDA and CDR2 is SQIVND (reference sequence). V gave up 3 bases and J gave up 3 bases; unmatched junction bases: 14. CDR3 length: 18 amino acids. CDR3 residues: CASSISRDRALNNQPQHF. The CDR3 bases are TGTGCCAGTAGTATTTCACGGGACAGAGCCCTGAACAATCAGCCCCAGCATTTT.

The chain recombines TRBV5-1 with TRBJ1-3; weak D call: TRBD1 (6 bases). Germline CDR1 SGHRS, CDR2 YFSETQ. The CDR3 has 15 amino acids. Trimming stripped 1 base from V and 2 bases from J, with 10 bases between. This CDR3 is CASSLQGKAGNTIYF. The CDR3 nucleotides read TGCGCCAGCAGCTTGCAGGGGAAGGCTGGAAACACCATATATTTT.

This clone showed up just once. The rearrangement links TRBV5-1 to TRBJ2-5; TRBD2 matches 7 bases. In germline, CDR1 is SGHRS, CDR2 YFSETQ. The ends lost 0 bases at V and 3 bases at J; junction bases unmatched: 2. This CDR3 is 14 amino acids long. The CDR3 is CASSLGAGEETQYF. The CDR3 DNA reads as TGCGCCAGCAGCTTGGGCGCGGGAGAAGAGACCCAGTACTTC. Together with reference TRBV5-1 and TRBJ2-5, the CDR3 gives the full variable domain: KAGVTQTPRYLIKTRGQQVTLSCSPISGHRSVSWYQQTPGQGLQFLFEYFSETQRNKGNFPGRFSGRQFSNSRSEMNVSTLELGDSALYLCASSLGAGEETQYFGPGTRLLVL.

V is TRBV27 and J is TRBJ2-7; 10 bases map to TRBD1. The V gene's germline CDR1 is MNHEY and CDR2 SMNVEV (reference sequence). The CDR3 totals 15 residues. V lost 5 bases and J lost 6; bases outside the gene matches: 10. As DNA, the CDR3 is TGTGCCAGCAGTCCGGCCGGGACAGGGGTGCTCGAGCAGTACTTC. This codes for CASSPAGTGVLEQYF.

This clone is a singleton in its sample. The chain links TRBV4-3 to TRBJ2-1; 7 nucleotides line up with TRBD1. Germline lookup yields CDR1 LGHNA and CDR2 YSLEER. V lost 1 base to trimming and J lost 5 bases; unmatched junction nucleotides: 5. The CDR3 sequence is 15 residues long. The CDR3 here is CASSQVGTVDNEQFF. Written as DNA, the CDR3 is TGCGCCAGCAGCCAAGTCGGGACAGTTGACAATGAGCAGTTCTTC.

The chain links TRBV30 to TRBJ2-7, with D possibly called TRBD1 or TRBD2 (6 bases each). Trimming stripped 4 bases from V and 6 bases from J, with 10 bases between. Looked up from germline, CDR1 is GTSNPN and CDR2 is SVGIG (reference sequence). The CDR3 has 11 residues. The DNA for the CDR3 is TGTGCCTGGACCAGGGGAGGCGAGCAGTACTTC. It codes for CAWTRGGEQYF.

As regards this clone: An end of the junction differs from the germline gene, which may be a read error. The genes are TRBV5-4 and TRBJ1-2, with a possible D match to TRBD1 (5 bases). The CDR3 covers 17 residues. CDR1 is SGHNT and CDR2 is YYREEE in the germline V gene (reference sequence). CDR3 loop: CASSLDSLIGDNDGYTF. As DNA, the CDR3 is TGTGCCAGCAGCTTAGACAGCCTTATCGGGGATAACGATGGCTACACCTTC.

The chain carries TRBV19 and TRBJ2-1, with D perhaps matching TRBD1 or TRBD2 (5 bases each). Germline CDR1 LNHDA, CDR2 SQIVND (reference sequence). The germline V and J ends were trimmed by 4 bases and 0 bases, with 13 bases remaining between them. The CDR3 runs to 16 residues. In DNA, the CDR3 is TGTGCCAGTAGTACCCGAGGGGCCCTCTCCTACAATGAGCAGTTCTTC. It translates to CASSTRGALSYNEQFF.

The V gene is TRBV5-1, the J gene TRBJ1-4; D unresolved. Trimming left V 1 base short and J 8 bases short, with 12 bases between. CDR1 is SGHRS and CDR2 is YFSETQ in the germline V gene. The CDR3 loop spans 14 amino acids. The CDR3 loop is CASSLSQAGEKLFF. DNA of the CDR3: TGCGCCAGCAGCTTGAGTCAGGCCGGAGAAAAACTGTTTTTT.

The chain combines TRBV4-3 with TRBJ1-1, with TRBD1 as a possible D gene (5 bases). CDR1 is LGHNA and CDR2 is YSLEER in the germline V gene. V lost 4 bases and J 0 bases, leaving 21 bases between the germline ends. CDR3 length equals 18 residues. CDR3 sequence (DNA): TGCGCCAGCAGCCCGCGGACGACAGAACCACACCTGAACACTGAAGCTTTCTTT. Translation gives CASSPRTTEPHLNTEAFF.

The chain recombines TRBV3-1 (or the pseudogene TRBV3-2) with TRBJ1-5; D uncertain. CDR3 length: 17 residues. With 3 bases removed from V and 2 bases from J, the gap between germline ends came to 17 bases. From germline, CDR1 is LGHDT and CDR2 YNNKEL (reference sequence). This CDR3 reads CASSQAPAGRGNQPQHF. CDR3 sequence (DNA): TGTGCCAGCAGCCAGGCCCCGGCGGGTAGGGGCAATCAGCCCCAGCATTTT.

The J gene is TRBJ2-7, the V gene TRBV4-3; D may be TRBD2 (6 bases). The CDR3 has 16 residues. Deletions cut 0 bases from V and 0 bases from J, with 12 bases between. Germline V CDR1 and CDR2: LGHNA, YSLEER. The CDR3 protein is CASSQDPPGDSYEQYF. The CDR3 DNA follows: TGCGCCAGCAGCCAAGACCCCCCGGGAGACTCCTACGAGCAGTACTTC.

The chain couples TRBV4-3 to TRBJ2-5; maybe TRBD1 (6 bases). Germline assignment: CDR1 LGHNA and CDR2 YSLEER. This CDR3 spans 13 amino acids. V was clipped by 1 base and J by 7 bases, with 10 bases between them. The CDR3 region is CASSQARGGTQYF. The DNA for the CDR3 is TGCGCCAGCAGCCAAGCCAGGGGTGGGACCCAGTACTTC.

In nucleotides, the CDR3 is TGTGCCAGCATGGGGGACAGGACCTACGAGCAGTACTTC. Residues: CASMGDRTYEQYF. The chain is built from TRBV3-1 (or the pseudogene TRBV3-2) and TRBJ2-7, with 8 bases aligning to TRBD1. CDR1 LGHDT and CDR2 YNNKEL come from the germline V gene (reference sequence). Trimming at V came to 7 bases and at J to 2 bases, leaving 4 bases not matched to a gene. The CDR3 has 13 residues.

The chain is built from TRBV12-3 or TRBV12-4 and TRBJ2-2; the D is unclear. The CDR3 contains 13 residues. Trimming pared 5 bases from V and 8 bases from J, leaving 12 bases between. CDR3 DNA sequence: TGTGCCAGCAGTCCTTCCGGTGGAGGGGAGCTGTTTTTT. It encodes CASSPSGGGELFF.

J is TRBJ1-2 and V is TRBV2; D is undetermined. The germline V gene encodes CDR1 SNHLY and CDR2 FYNNEI. Trimming removed 1 base at V and 1 base at J, with 4 bases between. The CDR3 runs 13 residues. For the CDR3, the DNA is TGTGCCAGCAGTGAAGAGGGTAACTATGGCTACACCTTC. This encodes CASSEEGNYGYTF.

The chain recombines TRBV7-9 with TRBJ1-4; D not resolved. Trimming took 8 bases from V and 5 from J, leaving 9 bases between them. CDR1 SEHNR and CDR2 FQNEAQ come from the germline V gene (reference sequence). The CDR3 is 12 residues long. The CDR3 spells CASGKQNEKLFF. The CDR3 DNA is TGTGCCAGCGGGAAACAAAATGAAAAACTGTTTTTT.

This chain uses TRBV12-3 or TRBV12-4 with TRBJ2-1; TRBD2 is a possible D gene (5 bases). Trimming pared 4 bases from V and 8 bases from J, leaving 9 bases between. CDR3 length: 12 amino acids. CDR3 DNA sequence: TGTGCCAGCAGTTCCCCGAGGGATGAGCAGTTCTTC. Its protein is CASSSPRDEQFF.

The chain joins TRBV19 to TRBJ2-7; 10 positions agree with TRBD1. Germline values: CDR1 LNHDA, CDR2 SQIVND (reference sequence). Trimming at V came to 3 bases and at J to 4 bases, leaving 9 bases not matched to a gene. The CDR3 runs to 16 residues. CDR3 nucleotides: TGTGCCAGTAGTATGGTCGGGACAGGGGAGGAGTACGAGCAGTACTTC. Residues: CASSMVGTGEEYEQYF.

The chain combines TRBV12-3 or TRBV12-4 with TRBJ2-5, with a possible D match to TRBD2 (7 bases). The CDR3 runs to 13 residues. V lost 6 bases to trimming and J lost 4 bases, with 12 bases between them. CDR3 region: CASRTGGRETQYF. DNA of the CDR3: TGTGCCAGCAGAACCGGGGGGCGAGAGACCCAGTACTTC.

This CDR3 is CATSRSPVTEAFF. The CDR3 DNA sequence: TGTGCCACCAGCAGATCCCCAGTCACTGAAGCTTTCTTT. The rearrangement joins TRBV15 to TRBJ1-1; the D is unclear. The CDR3 has 13 residues. Germline loops: CDR1 LNHNV, CDR2 YYDKDF (reference sequence). V was clipped by 2 bases and J by 4 bases, with 8 bases between them. Filled out from reference TRBV15 and TRBJ1-1, the complete variable domain reads DAMVIQNPRYQVTQFGKPVTLSCSQTLNHNVMYWYQQKSSQAPKLLFHYYDKDFNNEADTPDNFQSRRPNTSFCFLDIRSPGLGDTAMYLCATSRSPVTEAFFGQGTRLTVV.

The chain employs TRBV6-5 and TRBJ1-4, with 9 nucleotides matching TRBD1. This CDR3 region has 14 residues. Germline CDR1 MNHEY, CDR2 SVGAGI. With V trimmed by 4 bases and J by 8 bases, 5 bases remained unmatched. The CDR3 coding sequence is TGTGCCAGCAGTTCGGACAGGGGTTTCGAAAAACTGTTTTTT. It yields the protein CASSSDRGFEKLFF.

The rearrangement uses TRBV24-1 and TRBJ2-3; TRBD2 aligns across 14 bases. Losses at the gene ends were 4 bases for V and 5 bases for J; bases not matched to a gene: 4. The CDR3 consists of 16 residues. Germline lookup yields CDR1 KGHDR and CDR2 SFDVKD. CDR3 DNA sequence: TGTGCCACCAGTGACCCGACTAGCGGGAGGGGAGATACGCAGTATTTT. It translates to CATSDPTSGRGDTQYF.

This clone was found once. CDR3 region: CSASPRTSSTDTQYF. The CDR3 bases are TGCAGTGCTAGTCCCAGGACTAGCAGCACAGATACGCAGTATTTT. This chain connects TRBV20-1 to TRBJ2-3; 8 bases fit TRBD2. Trimming cost V 3 bases and J 0 bases; bases outside gene matches: 5. CDR1 and CDR2 from the germline V gene are DFQATT and SNEGSKA (reference sequence). This CDR3 is 15 amino acids long.

This CDR3 is CASTYGGNTEAFF. The CDR3 bases are TGTGCCAGCACCTACGGTGGGAACACTGAAGCTTTCTTT. V gene TRBV7-9 combines with J gene TRBJ1-1; D gene ambiguous. V lost 7 bases and J 1 base, leaving 10 bases between the germline ends. The CDR3 spans 13 residues. Germline-derived CDR1 and CDR2 are SEHNR and FQNEAQ (reference sequence).

The V and J genes are TRBV5-1 and TRBJ2-3, with D unresolved. Trimming shortened V by 1 base and J by 4 bases, and 10 bases separated the two germline ends. CDR1 SGHRS and CDR2 YFSETQ come from the germline V gene. This CDR3 has 14 residues. The CDR3 DNA sequence: TGCGCCAGCAGCTTGAACGTAGGGTCAGATACGCAGTATTTT. Translation gives CASSLNVGSDTQYF.

This clone has just one count. J is TRBJ2-1 and V is TRBV10-1; 11 bases agree with TRBD2. CDR3 length: 19 residues. The junction had 25 bases not matched to a gene; V was cut back by 9 bases and J by 9 bases. The germline V gene has CDR1 WNHNN and CDR2 SYGVQD (reference sequence). CDR3 nucleotides: TGCGCCAGGAGAATAGCGGGAGGGCCAAGGTCTTCGTCGAAGGGTGAGCAGTTCTTC. The encoded protein is CARRIAGGPRSSSKGEQFF.

The CDR3 region is CASSPRTGTYNEQFF. For the CDR3, the DNA is TGTGCCAGCTCACCAAGGACAGGGACTTACAATGAGCAGTTCTTC. The chain couples TRBV18 to TRBJ2-1; TRBD1 aligns across 8 bases. V lost 2 bases to trimming and J lost 4 bases; unmatched junction nucleotides: 4. Germline V gives CDR1 KGHSH, CDR2 LQKENI. This CDR3 has 15 residues. Full variable domain (remainder filled in from reference TRBV18 and TRBJ2-1): NAGVMQNPRHLVRRRGQEARLRCSPMKGHSHVYWYRQLPEEGLKFMVYLQKENIIDESGMPKERFSAEFPKEGPSILRIQQVVRGDSAAYFCASSPRTGTYNEQFFGPGTRLTVL.